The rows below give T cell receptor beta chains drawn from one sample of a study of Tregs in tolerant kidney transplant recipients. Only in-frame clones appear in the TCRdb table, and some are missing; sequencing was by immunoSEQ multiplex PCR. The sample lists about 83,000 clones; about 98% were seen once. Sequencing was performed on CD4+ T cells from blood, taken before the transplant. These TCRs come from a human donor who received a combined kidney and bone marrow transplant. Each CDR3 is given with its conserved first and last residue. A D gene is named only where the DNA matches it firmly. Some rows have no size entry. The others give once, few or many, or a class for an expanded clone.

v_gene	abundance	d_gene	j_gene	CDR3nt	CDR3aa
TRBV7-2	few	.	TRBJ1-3	TGTGCCAGCAGCACCCAGGGGACCTCTGGAAACACCATATATTTT	CASSTQGTSGNTIYF
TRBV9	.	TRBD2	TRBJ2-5	TGTGCCAGCAGCGGGACCGGGACTAGCGGGGGTGAGACCCAGTACTTC	CASSGTGTSGGETQYF
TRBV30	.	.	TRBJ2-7	TGTGCCTGGAAGCTCGAACCCTCCTACGAGCAGTACTTC	CAWKLEPSYEQYF
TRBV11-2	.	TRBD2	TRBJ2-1	TGTGCCAGCAGCTTAGAGGGCGGGAGCTCCTACAATGAGCAGTTCTTC	CASSLEGGSSYNEQFF
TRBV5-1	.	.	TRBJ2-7	TGCGCCAGCAGCTTGCTGGACACCTACGAGCAGTACTTC	CASSLLDTYEQYF
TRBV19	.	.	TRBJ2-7	TGTGCCAGTAGGATGAGGGCCGGGGATGGCGTTAGCTCCTACGAGCAGTACTTC	CASRMRAGDGVSSYEQYF
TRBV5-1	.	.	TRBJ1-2	TGCGCCAGCAGCCCACAGGACAGTCTCGGCTATGGCTACACCTTC	CASSPQDSLGYGYTF
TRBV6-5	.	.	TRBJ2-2	TGTGCCGGTCGCGAGGGGGTGAACACCGGGGAGCTGTTTTTT	CAGREGVNTGELFF
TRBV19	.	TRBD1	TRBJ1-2	TGTGCCAGTAGTATCCGAGTACAGGGGGCTTTAGACCGCTATGGCTACACCTTC	CASSIRVQGALDRYGYTF
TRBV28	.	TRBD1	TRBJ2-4	TGTGCCAGCAGTTTAAGGTACAGGGGGCCCAAAAACATTCAGTACTTC	CASSLRYRGPKNIQYF
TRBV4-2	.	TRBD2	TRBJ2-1	TGTGCCAGCCGTAGCGGGGGGGCTAATGAGCAGTTCTTC	CASRSGGANEQFF
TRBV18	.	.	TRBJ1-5	TGTGCCAGCTCATCGGACAGACTCAATCAGCCCCAGCATTTT	CASSSDRLNQPQHF
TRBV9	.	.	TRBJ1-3	TGTGCCAGCAGCCTCAGCAGGGGCGGAAACACCATATATTTT	CASSLSRGGNTIYF
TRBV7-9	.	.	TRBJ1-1	TGTGCCAGCGGCTATGGGGGGACGCACACTGAAGCTTTCTTT	CASGYGGTHTEAFF
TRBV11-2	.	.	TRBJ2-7	TGTGCCAGCAGCTTAGATGGGCCCAACTACGAGCAGTACTTC	CASSLDGPNYEQYF
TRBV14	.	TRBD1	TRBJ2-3	TGTGCCAGCAGCTACAGGGGGCCAAGCACAGATACGCAGTATTTT	CASSYRGPSTDTQYF
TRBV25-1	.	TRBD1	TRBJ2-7	TGTGCCAGCAGTGCAGGACAGGGAAAGGCCTCCTACGAGCAGTACTTC	CASSAGQGKASYEQYF
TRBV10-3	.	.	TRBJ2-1	TGTGCCATCAGTGGGGAGGGGGTCAATGAGCAGTTCTTC	CAISGEGVNEQFF
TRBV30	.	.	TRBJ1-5	TGTGCCTGGAGTGGGGGCCGGGGAGGGAAATTCTATAGCAATCAGCCCCAGCATTTT	CAWSGGRGGKFYSNQPQHF
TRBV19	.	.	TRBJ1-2	TGTGCCAGTAGTGCAGGGTGGGGCTATGGCTACACCTTC	CASSAGWGYGYTF
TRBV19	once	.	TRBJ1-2	TGTGCCAGTAGTTACCGGGACATCCTAGGGGGCTACACCTTC	CASSYRDILGGYTF
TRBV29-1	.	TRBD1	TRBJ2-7	TGCAGCGTTGTGGGGACAGGGAATCGCGGGGAGCAGTACTTC	CSVVGTGNRGEQYF
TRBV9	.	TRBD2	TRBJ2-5	TGTGCCAGCGGGAGGGAGGCGGAGACCCAGTACTTC	CASGREAETQYF
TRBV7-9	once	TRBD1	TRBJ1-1	TGTGCCAGCAGCCTTACAGGGGACACTGAAGCTTTCTTT	CASSLTGDTEAFF
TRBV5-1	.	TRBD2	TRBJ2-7	TGCGCCAGCAGCCATGGGACTAGCGGGGGGGCGGTGTACTTC	CASSHGTSGGAVYF
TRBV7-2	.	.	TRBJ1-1	TGTGCCAGCAGCTCTAGCCTGACGGGTATAGGCACTGAAGCTTTCTTT	CASSSSLTGIGTEAFF
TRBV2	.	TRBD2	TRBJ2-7	TGTGCCAGGCGGTCTAGCGGGGTGACCTACGAGCAGTACTTC	CARRSSGVTYEQYF
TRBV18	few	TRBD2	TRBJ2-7	TGTGCCAGCTCACCCCAGGGAGGGATGAATGAGCAGTACTTC	CASSPQGGMNEQYF
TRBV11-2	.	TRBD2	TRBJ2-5	TGTGCCAGCAGCTTAGGGGCAGGGAGGGATCGAGAGACCCAGTACTTC	CASSLGAGRDRETQYF
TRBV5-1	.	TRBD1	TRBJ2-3	TGCGCCAGCAGCTTGGGGGCAGGGGGTACAACAGATACGCAGTATTTT	CASSLGAGGTTDTQYF
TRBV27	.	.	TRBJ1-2	TGTGCCAGCATGGCGACCGCCCGCGGCTATGGCTACACCTTC	CASMATARGYGYTF